Each of the 14 T cell receptor beta chains below was sequenced from the same sample in a study of regulatory T cells in long-lasting Graves disease. Time point in this sample: newly diagnosed GD, antithyroid drugs for less than 3 months. The authors made the TCR library using RNA they extracted from PBMCs. In building TCR beta libraries, iRepertoire HTBI primers were used together with Arm-PCR of CDR3 regions. Using its own MiXCR run on the multiplex PCR reads, TCRdb lists one record per CDR3 protein. This sample has about 530,000 distinct CDR3 sequences, with about 16% found just once. The data were also submitted as part of a second study, on T cells in Graves' hyperthyroidism and ophthalmopathy.

The sample here was peripheral blood mononuclear cells (PBMCs), taken at new diagnosis, from a patient treated with antithyroid drugs. The receptors here all came from a woman aged 35-60 years with Graves disease.

This clonotype was seen repeatedly, ten times or more. The chain has TRBV6-1 and TRBJ2-1, with D hard to call. CDR3 length equals 13 residues. V gave up 5 bases and J gave up 12 bases, with 17 bases separating them. Germline-derived CDR1 and CDR2 are MNHNS and SASEGT. The CDR3: CASSPAGSSGQFF. CDR3 coding DNA: TGTGCCAGCAGTCCAGCAGGCAGCTCCGGGCAGTTCTTC.

This clonotype was seen a few times. The chain is built from TRBV7-3 and TRBJ2-3, with 7 bases identical to TRBD2. The germline V gene has CDR1 SGHTA and CDR2 FQGTGA. The CDR3 covers 15 residues. Trimming at V came to 3 bases and at J to 2 bases, leaving 5 bases not matched to a gene. This CDR3 is CASSLSAGDTDTQYF. The DNA for the CDR3 is TGTGCCAGCAGCTTGAGTGCGGGGGACACAGATACGCAGTATTTT.

This clonotype was picked up many times. The chain joins TRBV7-9 to TRBJ2-5; no definite D call. This CDR3 has 14 amino acids. Trimming stripped 0 bases from V and 2 bases from J, with 7 bases between. The germline CDR1 and CDR2 sequences are SEHNR and FQNEAQ (reference sequence). CDR3 amino acids: CASSLAADQETQYF. Here the CDR3 DNA reads TGTGCCAGCAGCTTAGCGGCAGATCAAGAGACCCAGTACTTC. The variable domain in full, with the rest retrieved from reference TRBV7-9 and TRBJ2-5, is DTGVSQNPRHKITKRGQNVTFRCDPISEHNRLYWYRQTLGQGPEFLTYFQNEAQLEKSRLLSDRFSAERPKGSFSTLEIQRTEQGDSAMYLCASSLAADQETQYFGPGTRLLVL.

The chain combines TRBV7-8 with TRBJ1-6; 7 positions agree with TRBD1. Losses at the gene ends were 2 bases for V and 9 bases for J; bases not matched to a gene: 22. Germline CDR1 SGHVS, CDR2 FQNEAQ. CDR3 size: 20 residues. CDR3 DNA sequence: TGTGCCAGCAGCTTACTTCCAGGCATCGACAGGGAGGGTTCTGGTTCACCCCTCCACTTT. Protein: CASSLLPGIDREGSGSPLHF.

This clonotype showed up many times. The genes are TRBV27 and TRBJ1-1, with no clear D. Per the germline V gene, CDR1 is MNHEY and CDR2 is SMNVEV (reference sequence). V was trimmed by 5 bases and J by 2 bases, leaving 15 bases between them. CDR3 length: 15 amino acids. Here the CDR3 reads CASSPEGWANTEAFF. CDR3 nucleotide sequence: TGTGCCAGCAGTCCGGAAGGGTGGGCAAACACTGAAGCTTTCTTT.

In this sample, this clonotype turned up a few times. CDR3 loop: CASKIRTTNSPLHF. The CDR3 region has the DNA TGTGCCAGTAAGATCAGGACAACCAATTCACCCCTCCACTTT. The chain recombines TRBV19 with TRBJ1-6; a weak D match, TRBD1 (5 bases). Germline assignment: CDR1 LNHDA and CDR2 SQIVND (reference sequence). V lost 7 bases and J lost 7, with 14 bases in between. The CDR3 runs 14 residues.

This clonotype was found many times. The chain uses TRBV7-2 and TRBJ1-5; the match to TRBD1 covers 7 bases. This CDR3 spans 18 amino acids. With V trimmed by 4 bases and J by 2 bases, 14 bases remained unmatched. Germline V gene sequence: CDR1 SGHTA, CDR2 FQGNSA. CDR3 nucleotides: TGTGCCAGCAGCTGGGACGGGACAGACATGGTAGGCAATCAGCCCCAGCATTTT. It yields the protein CASSWDGTDMVGNQPQHF.

This clonotype was recorded at least ten times. V and J are TRBV11-3 and TRBJ1-1, with TRBD1 as a possible D gene (5 bases). The V end lost 1 base, the J end lost 1 base, and 10 bases lay between the germline ends. There are 15 residues in the CDR3. Looked up from germline, CDR1 is SGHNT and CDR2 is YENEEA. The DNA of the CDR3 is TGTGCCAGCAGCTTAGGGTACGACAGGAACACTGAAGCTTTCTTT. This codes for CASSLGYDRNTEAFF.

CDR3 sequence reads: CASSRGAGFDEQFF. DNA of the CDR3: TGTGCCAGCTCCCGGGGGGCAGGTTTCGATGAGCAGTTCTTC. The V and J genes are TRBV11-3 and TRBJ2-1; a possible D gene is TRBD2 (7 bases). The CDR3 has 14 residues. V lost 8 bases and J 8 bases, leaving 19 bases between the germline ends. CDR1 SGHNT and CDR2 YENEEA come from the germline V gene.

This clonotype turned up a few times. This chain connects TRBV28 to TRBJ2-6, with D possibly TRBD1 on 5 matching bases. From germline, CDR1 is MDHEN and CDR2 SYDVKM. Trimming removed 8 bases from V and 6 bases from J, with 14 bases in between. The CDR3 is 14 residues long. CDR3 DNA: TGTGCCAGCGGTATCTCTGGGGCGGCCAACGTCCTGACTTTC. Amino acids: CASGISGAANVLTF.

On this clonotype itself: This clone may be a read error of a much larger clone one base away. The V gene is TRBV18, the J gene TRBJ2-7, with a possible D match to TRBD1 (6 bases). The CDR3 spans 15 residues. The ends were cut back, 6 bases at V and 6 bases at J, with 21 bases in the middle. Germline CDR1 KGHSH, CDR2 LQKENI. CDR3 nucleotide sequence: TGTGCCAGCTCTCCCCCGGCCAGGGGTCCCCCCGAGCAGTACTTC. Translated: CASSPPARGPPEQYF.

This clonotype has only a few counts. The DNA for the CDR3 is TGTGCCAGCAGCACCGACAGAGATAATTCACCCCTCCACTTT. Its protein product is CASSTDRDNSPLHF. The rearrangement uses TRBV5-5 and TRBJ1-6; perhaps TRBD1 as D (5 bases). The CDR3 spans 14 residues. Trimming stripped 4 bases from V and 5 bases from J, with 10 bases between. CDR1 SGHKS and CDR2 YYEKEE come from the germline V gene (reference sequence).

J is TRBJ1-2 and V is TRBV6-2 or TRBV6-3, with D maybe TRBD1 (6 bases). This CDR3 contains 15 residues. Trimming pared 6 bases from V and 5 bases from J, leaving 19 bases between. Germline V gene data show CDR1 as MNHEY and CDR2 as SVGEGT. Here the CDR3 reads CASSPQGRESYGYTF. For the CDR3, the DNA is TGTGCCAGCAGCCCCCAGGGGCGCGAGAGTTATGGCTACACCTTC.

This clonotype has a count of ten or more. This chain connects TRBV3-1 to TRBJ2-5, with a tentative D call TRBD2 (5 bases). From germline, CDR1 is LGHDT and CDR2 YNNKEL (reference sequence). CDR3 size: 13 residues. The V end was cut by 2 bases, the J end by 4 bases, with 8 bases between. CDR3 sequence: CASSQSEGETQYF. Written as DNA, the CDR3 is TGTGCCAGCAGCCAATCTGAGGGAGAGACCCAGTACTTC.